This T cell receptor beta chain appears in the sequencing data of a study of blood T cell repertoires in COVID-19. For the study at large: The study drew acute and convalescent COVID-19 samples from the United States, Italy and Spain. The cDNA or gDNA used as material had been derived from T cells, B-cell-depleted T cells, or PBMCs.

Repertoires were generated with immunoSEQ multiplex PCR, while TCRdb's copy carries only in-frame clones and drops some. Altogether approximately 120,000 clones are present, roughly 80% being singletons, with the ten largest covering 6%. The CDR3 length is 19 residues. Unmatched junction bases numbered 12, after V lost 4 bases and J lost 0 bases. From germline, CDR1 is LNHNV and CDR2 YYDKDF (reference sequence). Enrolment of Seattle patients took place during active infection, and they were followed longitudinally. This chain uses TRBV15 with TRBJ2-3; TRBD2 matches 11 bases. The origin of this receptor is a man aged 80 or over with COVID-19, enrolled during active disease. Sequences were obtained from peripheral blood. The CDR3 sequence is CATSIIGLAGHPSTDTQYF. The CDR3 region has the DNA TGTGCCACCAGCATAATAGGACTAGCGGGCCACCCTAGCACAGATACGCAGTATTTT.